Below are 30 T cell receptor beta chains sequenced from a single sample in a study of T cells after yellow fever vaccination. TCRdb itself ran the 5' RACE reads through MiXCR, one entry per CDR3 protein. The sample contains some 150,000 distinct CDR3 sequences, around 10% of which appear only once. The sequenced sample was CD8+ T cells sorted from PBMCs, obtained 15 days after the yellow fever booster vaccination. The source is a man between 18 and 35 years old who received the YFV17D yellow fever vaccine.

This clonotype was counted a few times. This sequence joins TRBV7-8 and TRBJ2-1; 11 nucleotides align to TRBD1. CDR1 and CDR2 from the germline V gene are SGHVS and FQNEAQ. With 2 bases clipped from V and 1 base from J, the junction kept 4 bases outside the gene matches. CDR3 length: 17 residues. The CDR3 nucleotides are TGTGCCAGCAGCTTATCCGGGACAGGGGGTTCCTACAATGAGCAGTTCTTC. Its translation: CASSLSGTGGSYNEQFF.

V and J are TRBV12-3 or TRBV12-4 and TRBJ2-7; D is uncertain. The CDR3 is 13 amino acids. The V gene lost 4 bases and the J gene lost 6 bases, with 13 bases spanning the gap. The CDR3 bases are TGTGCCAGCAGTTCTAGGACGTACTTCGAGCAGTACTTC. As protein: CASSSRTYFEQYF.

The CDR3: CASSQDWQGGQPQHF. The CDR3 bases are TGCGCCAGCAGCCAAGATTGGCAGGGAGGTCAGCCCCAGCATTTT. The chain uses TRBV4-3 and TRBJ1-5; TRBD1 might be the D (5 bases). CDR3 length: 15 residues. Per germline, CDR1 LGHNA and CDR2 YSLEER. Trimming took 0 bases from V and 6 from J, leaving 12 bases between them.

V is TRBV4-1 and J is TRBJ1-2; 7 nucleotides align to TRBD1. In germline, CDR1 is MGHRA, CDR2 YSYEKL. CDR3 length equals 16 residues. Unmatched junction bases numbered 14, after V lost 3 bases and J lost 7 bases. CDR3 sequence: CASSHGGLDRVVGYTF. CDR3 nucleotide sequence: TGCGCCAGCAGCCACGGGGGCCTAGACAGGGTTGTTGGCTACACCTTC.

This clonotype was counted between two and nine times. The V gene is TRBV7-9, the J gene TRBJ2-5, with D perhaps matching TRBD1 or TRBD2 (5 bases each). Germline-derived CDR1 and CDR2 are SEHNR and FQNEAQ (reference sequence). The CDR3 is 13 residues long. The V and J ends lost 5 bases and 5 bases respectively, with 12 bases between them. CDR3 nucleotides: TGTGCCAGCAGCCTGGGGACGGTGGAGACCCAGTACTTC. As protein: CASSLGTVETQYF.

Only a few counts were recorded for this clonotype. This chain uses TRBV4-1 with TRBJ2-3; 10 bases agree with TRBD1. This CDR3 is 17 amino acids long. J gave up 3 bases and V 2 bases, and 8 bases lay outside the gene matches. Germline V gene data show CDR1 as MGHRA and CDR2 as YSYEKL. CDR3 sequence (DNA): TGCGCCAGCAGCCAACCAGGGACAGGGGATATGACAGATACGCAGTATTTT. It is translated as CASSQPGTGDMTDTQYF.

The gene calls are TRBV24-1 and TRBJ2-7; D possibly corresponds to TRBD2 (5 bases). The CDR3 length is 15 residues. Trimming stripped 7 bases from V and 2 bases from J, with 17 bases between. Germline V gene lookup returns CDR1 KGHDR and CDR2 SFDVKD. For the CDR3, the DNA is TGTGCCACCAGCGGAGGTACCCCGGGGACCTACGAGCAGTACGTC. Translation gives CATSGGTPGTYEQYV.

This clonotype was seen a handful of times. The chain links TRBV7-9 to TRBJ1-1; possibly TRBD1 for D (6 bases). Germline CDR1 and CDR2: SEHNR and FQNEAQ (reference sequence). The CDR3 is made up of 15 amino acids. V lost 4 bases and J 2 bases, leaving 14 bases between the germline ends. In nucleotides, the CDR3 is TGTGCCAGCAGCTGGGGAGGGGGAGGCAACACTGAAGCTTTCTTT. It is translated as CASSWGGGGNTEAFF.

V is TRBV5-1 and J is TRBJ2-7; a weak D match, TRBD2 (5 bases). The CDR3 covers 18 residues. Trimming left V 4 bases short and J 5 bases short, with 28 bases between. Germline V gene data show CDR1 as SGHRS and CDR2 as YFSETQ. This CDR3 reads CASSRNGRVRAESDEQYF. DNA for the CDR3: TGCGCCAGCAGCCGAAATGGTCGGGTGCGGGCGGAAAGCGACGAGCAGTACTTC.

This clonotype was seen only a few times. The chain couples TRBV4-1 to TRBJ2-2; D is unresolved. The CDR3 runs 13 residues. The germline gives CDR1 MGHRA, CDR2 YSYEKL. Trimming shortened V by 5 bases and J by 6 bases, and 10 bases separated the two germline ends. The CDR3 loop reads CASSDQTAGELFF. The CDR3 nucleotides read TGCGCCAGCAGCGACCAAACGGCCGGGGAGCTGTTTTTT.

This clonotype was detected a few times. The chain employs TRBV20-1 and TRBJ2-3; D perhaps matches TRBD1 (8 bases). CDR1 and CDR2 from the germline V gene are DFQATT and SNEGSKA (reference sequence). The CDR3 extends over 17 amino acids. Trimming shortened V by 0 bases and J by 7 bases, and 23 bases separated the two germline ends. The CDR3 sequence is CSARDPPDREGGNTQYF. In DNA, the CDR3 is TGCAGTGCTAGAGATCCTCCGGACAGGGAGGGTGGCAATACGCAGTATTTT.

This clonotype was seen more than once but under ten times. V and J are TRBV7-3 and TRBJ1-1; D is ambiguous. The CDR3 is 16 residues long. Germline V gene data show CDR1 as SGHTA and CDR2 as FQGTGA. The V and J ends lost 3 bases and 3 bases respectively, with 17 bases between them. CDR3 nucleotide sequence: TGTGCCAGCAGCTTTGGGTCCCTGCGAGAGGACACTGAAGCTTTCTTT. It yields the protein CASSFGSLREDTEAFF.

This clonotype was seen many times. The V call is TRBV4-1, the J call TRBJ2-5; no clear D. CDR1 is MGHRA, CDR2 YSYEKL, per germline. V lost 4 bases, J lost 2 bases, and 11 bases lay in between. This CDR3 has 14 residues. As DNA, the CDR3 is TGCGCCAGCAGCCGCCGGACCGATCAAGAGACCCAGTACTTC. Its translation is CASSRRTDQETQYF.

This clonotype was seen a handful of times. The genes are TRBV9 and TRBJ2-3; 9 bases match TRBD2. The CDR3 extends over 17 amino acids. The J segment lost 4 bases and the V segment lost 0 bases, leaving 9 bases of the junction unmatched. Germline CDR1 is SGDLS and CDR2 is YYNGEE. The CDR3 DNA sequence: TGTGCCAGCAGCGTAGAAGGCGGGGGGGCCTTCCCAGATACGCAGTATTTT. Protein: CASSVEGGGAFPDTQYF. Filled out from reference TRBV9 and TRBJ2-3, the complete variable domain reads DSGVTQTPKHLITATGQRVTLRCSPRSGDLSVYWYQQSLDQGLQFLIQYYNGEERAKGNILERFSAQQFPDLHSELNLSSLELGDSALYFCASSVEGGGAFPDTQYFGPGTRLTVL.

The chain joins TRBV24-1 to TRBJ2-5; D is undetermined. The CDR3 spans 15 residues. V lost 5 bases to trimming and J lost 2 bases, with 14 bases between them. CDR1 is KGHDR, CDR2 SFDVKD, per germline. CDR3 sequence: CATSALAGLQETQYF. CDR3 DNA: TGTGCCACCAGTGCCCTCGCCGGGCTTCAAGAGACCCAGTACTTC.

Ten or more counts support this clonotype. The chain has TRBV4-2 and TRBJ2-7, with 11 positions matching TRBD1. V lost 0 bases, J lost 3 bases, and 4 bases stayed unmatched. CDR1 and CDR2 from the germline V gene are LGHNA and YNFKEQ. The CDR3 is made up of 16 amino acids. The CDR3 bases are TGTGCCAGCAGCCAAGATAGGGGGACAGGGGGCTACGAGCAGTACTTC. Protein: CASSQDRGTGGYEQYF.

This clonotype has a handful of counts. The chain combines TRBV19 with TRBJ1-5; 9 bases match TRBD1. V lost 6 bases to trimming and J lost 0 bases; unmatched junction nucleotides: 6. Per the germline V gene, CDR1 is LNHDA and CDR2 is SQIVND (reference sequence). The CDR3 contains 16 residues. The CDR3 sequence: CASSSEGQGSNQPQHF. The CDR3 DNA reads TGTGCCAGTAGCTCGGAGGGACAGGGTAGCAATCAGCCCCAGCATTTT.

This clonotype came up a few times. The chain joins TRBV19 to TRBJ1-1, with D tentatively TRBD1 (5 bases). The CDR3 sequence is 15 residues long. Trimming took off 6 bases at V and 1 base at J, with 15 bases between the two ends. Germline lookup yields CDR1 LNHDA and CDR2 SQIVND (reference sequence). The CDR3 spells CASSFGGTANTEAFF. CDR3 bases: TGTGCCAGTAGCTTCGGGGGAACCGCGAACACTGAAGCTTTCTTT.

This clonotype was seen repeatedly, ten times or more. The rearrangement links TRBV29-1 to TRBJ2-7; D not resolved. The germline CDR1 and CDR2 sequences are SQVTM and ANQGSEA. The V end was cut by 4 bases, the J end by 3 bases, with 13 bases between. The CDR3 runs to 13 residues. The CDR3 bases are TGCAGCGTTGTCTCGGAGAATGACTACGAGCAGTACGTC. Protein product: CSVVSENDYEQYV.

The chain employs TRBV25-1 and TRBJ2-1, with D uncertain. V was clipped by 5 bases and J by 4 bases, with 12 bases between them. CDR1 and CDR2 (germline): MGHDK, SYGVNS. The CDR3 sequence is 14 residues long. The CDR3, as DNA: TGTGCCAGCAGTTCGGGTGGTGATTACAATGAGCAGTTCTTC. This sequence encodes CASSSGGDYNEQFF.

This clonotype was found many times. This sequence joins TRBV6-4 and TRBJ2-3; 9 positions match TRBD1. The length of the CDR3 is 15 residues. V lost 2 bases, J lost 4 bases, and 4 bases stayed unmatched. Germline CDR1 and CDR2: MRHNA and SNTAGT. The CDR3 is CASSDGTGSADTQYF. CDR3 coding DNA: TGTGCCAGCAGTGACGGGACAGGGAGCGCAGATACGCAGTATTTT.

The CDR3 nucleotides are TGCGCCAGCAGTGAGTGGCGGTCTGAGGGCGAGCAGTACTTC. Residues: CASSEWRSEGEQYF. This sequence joins TRBV10-2 and TRBJ2-7; a possible D gene is TRBD2 (5 bases). The V and J ends lost 1 base and 6 bases respectively, with 13 bases between them. The CDR3 is 14 residues long. Germline V CDR1 and CDR2: WSHSY, SAAADI.

The chain employs TRBV6-5 and TRBJ1-5; 7 bases fit TRBD1. The germline gives CDR1 MNHEY, CDR2 SVGAGI. There are 14 residues in the CDR3. V gave up 4 bases and J gave up 6 bases; unmatched junction bases: 6. In DNA form, the CDR3 reads TGTGCCAGCAGTTCCACCAGGGGGTCTCAGCCCCAGCATTTT. This codes for CASSSTRGSQPQHF.

This clonotype was picked up many times. The V and J genes are TRBV27 and TRBJ1-5, with 10 positions matching TRBD1. Per the germline V gene, CDR1 is MNHEY and CDR2 is SMNVEV (reference sequence). The CDR3 covers 14 residues. V was clipped by 5 bases and J by 6 bases; unmatched bases: 4. The CDR3: CASSLTGGPQPQHF. As DNA, the CDR3 is TGTGCCAGCAGTCTGACAGGGGGCCCTCAGCCCCAGCATTTT.

This clonotype has more than one count but fewer than ten. The rearrangement uses TRBV20-1 and TRBJ2-3; 13 nucleotides line up with TRBD2. The germline gives CDR1 DFQATT, CDR2 SNEGSKA (reference sequence). The CDR3 is 18 residues long. Losses at the gene ends were 0 bases for V and 2 bases for J; bases not matched to a gene: 8. The CDR3 DNA follows: TGCAGTGCTAGAGATCTCTCTACTAGCGGGGGGGTCACAGATACGCAGTATTTT. Protein product: CSARDLSTSGGVTDTQYF.

This rearrangement joins TRBV3-1 to TRBJ2-3; D ambiguous. Germline V CDR1 and CDR2: LGHDT, YNNKEL (reference sequence). The CDR3 sequence is 16 residues long. V lost 2 bases to trimming and J lost 0 bases, with 12 bases between them. This CDR3 is CASSQSGERSTDTQYF. The CDR3 nucleotides read TGTGCCAGCAGCCAATCAGGAGAGCGCAGCACAGATACGCAGTATTTT.

The chain carries TRBV5-4 and TRBJ2-2; D remains ambiguous. The CDR3 has 13 amino acids. V was clipped by 1 base and J by 8 bases, with 9 bases between them. Germline CDR1 SGHNT, CDR2 YYREEE (reference sequence). The DNA of the CDR3 is TGTGCCAGCAGCTTGTGGTCCTTGGGGGAGCTGTTTTTT. It codes for CASSLWSLGELFF.

This clonotype was found many times. The chain combines TRBV29-1 with TRBJ1-5; 8 bases fit TRBD1. CDR3 length equals 16 residues. Germline CDR1 and CDR2: SQVTM and ANQGSEA. The J segment lost 6 bases and the V segment lost 2 bases, leaving 12 bases of the junction unmatched. CDR3 amino acids: CSVEWLPGGYVQPQHF. The CDR3 bases are TGCAGCGTTGAATGGTTGCCAGGGGGCTATGTTCAGCCCCAGCATTTT.

This clonotype came up a few times. The chain joins TRBV7-9 to TRBJ2-2; 11 bases line up with TRBD2. V was clipped by 4 bases and J by 1 base; unmatched bases: 8. The CDR3 loop spans 18 amino acids. Germline-derived CDR1 and CDR2 are SEHNR and FQNEAQ (reference sequence). For the CDR3, the DNA is TGTGCCAGCAGCTCCCCAACTAGCGGGGGCCGGAACACCGGGGAGCTGTTTTTT. Translated, it gives CASSSPTSGGRNTGELFF.

The chain recombines TRBV4-1 with TRBJ2-3; TRBD2 matches at 14 bases. Germline CDR1 MGHRA, CDR2 YSYEKL. Unmatched junction bases numbered 2, after V lost 3 bases and J lost 3 bases. The CDR3 is made up of 16 amino acids. CDR3 protein: CASSQGTSGGTDTQYF. CDR3 DNA: TGCGCCAGCAGCCAGGGGACTAGCGGGGGAACAGATACGCAGTATTTT.